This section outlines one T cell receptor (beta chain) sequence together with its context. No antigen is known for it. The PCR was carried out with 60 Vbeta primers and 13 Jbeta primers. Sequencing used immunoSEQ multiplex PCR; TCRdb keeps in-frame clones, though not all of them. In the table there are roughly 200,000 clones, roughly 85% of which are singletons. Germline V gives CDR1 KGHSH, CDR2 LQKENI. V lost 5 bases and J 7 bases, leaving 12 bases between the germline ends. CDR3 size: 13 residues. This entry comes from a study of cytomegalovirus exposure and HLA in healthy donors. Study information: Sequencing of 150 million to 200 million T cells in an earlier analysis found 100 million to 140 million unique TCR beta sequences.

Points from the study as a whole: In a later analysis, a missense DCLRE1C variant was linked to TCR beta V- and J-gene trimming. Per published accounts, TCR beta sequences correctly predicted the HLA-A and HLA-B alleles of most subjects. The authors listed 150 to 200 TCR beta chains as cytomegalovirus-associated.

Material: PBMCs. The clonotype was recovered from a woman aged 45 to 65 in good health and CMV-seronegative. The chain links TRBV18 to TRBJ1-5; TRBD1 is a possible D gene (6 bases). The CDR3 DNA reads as TGTGCCAGCTCAGATAACAGGGAGCAGCCCCAGCATTTT. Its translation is CASSDNREQPQHF.